This TCR beta chain originates from a study of blood T cell repertoires in COVID-19. Study-level information: The cDNA or gDNA used as material had been derived from T cells, B-cell-depleted T cells, or PBMCs.

This CDR3 contains 13 residues. Looked up from germline, CDR1 is SGHTA and CDR2 is FQGNSA. Trimming pared 5 bases from V and 5 bases from J, leaving 10 bases between. Profiled with immunoSEQ multiplex PCR; TCRdb holds only in-frame clones, not every one. The table shows around 150,000 clones, with about 85% occurring only once. The gene calls are TRBV7-2 and TRBJ1-5; D remains ambiguous. The receptor's source is a human donor with acute or convalescent COVID-19. The donor label of this sample is uncertain. Sequencing was done on a sample of peripheral blood. CDR3 coding DNA: TGTGCCAGCAGCCTAGGGCCCCATCAGCCCCAGCATTTT. It encodes CASSLGPHQPQHF.